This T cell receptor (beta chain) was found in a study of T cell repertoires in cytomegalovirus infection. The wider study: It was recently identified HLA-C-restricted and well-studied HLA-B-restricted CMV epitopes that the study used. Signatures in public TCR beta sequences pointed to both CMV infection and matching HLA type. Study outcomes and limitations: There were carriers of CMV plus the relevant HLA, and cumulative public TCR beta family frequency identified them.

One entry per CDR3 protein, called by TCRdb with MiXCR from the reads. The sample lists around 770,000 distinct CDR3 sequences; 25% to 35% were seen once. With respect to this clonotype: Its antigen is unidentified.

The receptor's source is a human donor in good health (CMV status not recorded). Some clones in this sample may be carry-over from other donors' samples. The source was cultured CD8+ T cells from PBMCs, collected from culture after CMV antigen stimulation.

The chain's CDR3 is CASSLWAETNTEAFF. CDR3 nucleotide sequence: TGTGCCAGCAGTTTATGGGCTGAGACGAACACTGAAGCTTTCTTT. V and J are TRBV27 and TRBJ1-1; D uncertain. The CDR3 extends over 15 amino acids. V dropped 1 base and J dropped 1 base, with 10 bases sitting between them. Germline-derived CDR1 and CDR2 are MNHEY and SMNVEV (reference sequence).